Each of the 18 T cell receptor beta chains below was sequenced from the same sample in a study of immune heterogeneity within non-small cell lung tumors. Multiplex PCR relied on 32 V and 13 J primers to amplify TCR beta CDR3. In TCRdb, the multiplex PCR reads were re-called with MiXCR into one record per CDR3 protein. The data show some 13,000 distinct CDR3 sequences, around 23% seen once. Per sample, around 0.55 ug of bulk tumor genomic DNA was the template used. Spaced far apart, several biopsies were taken from each primary tumor during surgery. Enrolled individuals presented with untreated, newly diagnosed non-small cell lung cancer and received curative surgery. Specimen: lung tumor tissue. The receptors were gathered from a man over 45 with non-small cell lung cancer.

Only a few counts were recorded for this clonotype. The gene calls are TRBV12-3 or TRBV12-4 and TRBJ1-1; the match to TRBD1 covers 7 bases. CDR3 length equals 14 residues. V trimming: 5 bases; J trimming: 7 bases; junction bases outside the gene matches: 10. CDR3 region: CASSTRQGGFEAFF. The CDR3, as DNA: TGTGCCAGCAGTACCCGACAGGGAGGTTTTGAAGCTTTCTTT.

This clonotype is large. The chain uses TRBV6-1 and TRBJ2-5; TRBD2 aligns across 11 bases. In germline, CDR1 is MNHNS, CDR2 SASEGT. CDR3 length: 16 amino acids. J lost 2 bases, V lost 4 bases, and 6 bases had no gene match. The CDR3 DNA is TGTGCCAGCAGTGGAGGACTAGCGGGTGTACAAGAGACCCAGTACTTC. This translates into CASSGGLAGVQETQYF.

This clonotype was seen at least ten times. The rearrangement links TRBV11-2 to TRBJ2-1; D unclear. Trimming cost V 0 bases and J 9 bases, with 9 bases left between them. The germline gives CDR1 SGHAT, CDR2 FQNNGV. The CDR3 length is 13 residues. The CDR3 region is CASSLDRKGEQFF. CDR3 coding DNA: TGTGCCAGCAGCTTAGACAGGAAGGGTGAGCAGTTCTTC.

This clonotype appeared many times. The rearrangement uses TRBV4-1 and TRBJ1-1, with D possibly being TRBD1 (5 bases). Trimming stripped 0 bases from V and 6 bases from J, with 8 bases between. Germline-derived CDR1 and CDR2 are MGHRA and YSYEKL. The CDR3 has 13 amino acids. CDR3: CASSQDLGAEAFF. CDR3 DNA: TGCGCCAGCAGCCAAGATTTGGGGGCTGAAGCTTTCTTT.

The table lists this clonotype with many counts. The V and J genes are TRBV6-1 and TRBJ1-1; TRBD1 matches 8 bases. The CDR3 totals 14 residues. V dropped 8 bases and J dropped 5; count of bases not matched to a gene: 10. Germline loops: CDR1 MNHNS, CDR2 SASEGT. The DNA of the CDR3 is TGTGCCAGCGGGGGGCAGGGGGCGCTTACTGAAGCTTTCTTT. The encoded protein is CASGGQGALTEAFF.

As to this clonotype: This may come from a read error, since a much larger clone is one base off. This rearrangement joins TRBV6-1 to TRBJ1-1, with D unclear. V lost 7 bases, J lost 3 bases, and 12 bases lay in between. Per the germline V gene, CDR1 is MNHNS and CDR2 is SASEGT. The CDR3 spans 13 residues. CDR3 sequence reads: CASKNRSDTEAFF. The DNA of the CDR3 is TGTGCCAGCAAAAACCGGTCGGACACTGAAGCTTTCTTT.

The chain carries TRBV30 and TRBJ2-5; the D is unclear. V dropped 4 bases and J dropped 5 bases, with 8 bases sitting between them. The CDR3 runs 11 residues. Germline CDR1 and CDR2: GTSNPN and SVGIG (reference sequence). CDR3 loop: CAWNVRETQYF. The CDR3 coding sequence is TGTGCCTGGAATGTACGTGAGACCCAGTACTTC.

The chain has TRBV6-5 and TRBJ2-1, with TRBD2 as a possible D gene (5 bases). Trimming stripped 2 bases from V and 3 bases from J, with 5 bases between. This CDR3 is built from 13 residues. Per germline, CDR1 MNHEY and CDR2 SVGAGI. The CDR3 spells CASSYRDYNEQFF. For the CDR3, the DNA is TGTGCCAGCAGTTACCGGGACTACAATGAGCAGTTCTTC.

This clonotype was seen repeatedly, ten times or more. The J gene is TRBJ1-6, the V gene TRBV27; 9 nucleotides agree with TRBD1. V shed 6 bases and J 7 bases; nucleotides not matched to a gene: 7. CDR1 and CDR2 from the germline V gene are MNHEY and SMNVEV (reference sequence). This CDR3 is 15 amino acids long. CDR3: CASRYLGQGNSPLHF. DNA of the CDR3: TGTGCCAGCAGATACCTGGGACAGGGAAATTCACCCCTCCACTTT.

This clonotype occurred a few times. The CDR3 DNA follows: TGCAGCGTTGGAGAAGTGAGGGAAGGGACCCAGTACTTC. Amino acid sequence: CSVGEVREGTQYF. The chain combines TRBV29-1 with TRBJ2-5, with a weak D call TRBD2 (5 bases). The CDR3 is 13 amino acids. The V end lost 4 bases, the J end lost 7 bases, and 16 bases lay between the germline ends. Germline values: CDR1 SQVTM, CDR2 ANQGSEA.

About this clonotype itself: A read error is the likely source, as a far larger clone sits one nucleotide away. The rearrangement uses TRBV30 and TRBJ1-5; tentative D call: TRBD1 (6 bases). Germline CDR1 GTSNPN, CDR2 SVGIG (reference sequence). CDR3 size: 15 residues. V was shortened by 0 bases and J by 0 bases, with 9 bases between the two germline ends. CDR3 DNA: TGTGCCTGGAGTGTATCAGGGGATAGCAATCAGCCCCAGCATTTT. This codes for CAWSVSGDSNQPQHF.

A remark on this clonotype: A clone one base away is much larger, so this may be a read error. The chain links TRBV20-1 to TRBJ2-7, with 9 bases identical to TRBD1. CDR3 size: 14 residues. Per the germline V gene, CDR1 is DFQATT and CDR2 is SNEGSKA (reference sequence). The CDR3 bases are TGCAGTGCTAGAGACGGGACAGGGCCGCGCGAGCGGTACTTC. Its translation is CSARDGTGPRERYF.

This clonotype was observed a few times. With a much larger clone just one base away, this may be a read error. The chain carries TRBV19 and TRBJ1-5, with 8 bases identical to TRBD1. This CDR3 is 16 amino acids long. Germline-derived CDR1 and CDR2 are LNHDA and SQIVND (reference sequence). The CDR3 DNA reads TGTGCCAGTAGTTATTACTCAGGGGGCGGCAATCAGCCCCATCATTTT. Residues: CASSYYSGGGNQPHHF.

This clonotype was picked up many times. V usage is TRBV28 and J usage is TRBJ1-1, with 7 bases fitting TRBD1. The germline gives CDR1 MDHEN, CDR2 SYDVKM. V shed 5 bases and J 8 bases; nucleotides not matched to a gene: 11. The CDR3 runs 14 residues. CDR3: CASSPQTGSREAFF. The CDR3 DNA reads TGTGCCAGCAGTCCCCAGACAGGGTCAAGGGAAGCTTTCTTT.

This clonotype was observed at least ten times. The V and J genes are TRBV7-8 and TRBJ2-7; TRBD2 might be the D (6 bases). CDR1 SGHVS and CDR2 FQNEAQ come from the germline V gene. This CDR3 contains 16 residues. Trimming stripped 5 bases from V and 0 bases from J, with 17 bases between. The DNA for the CDR3 is TGTGCCAGCAGCCTAAAGGGGTCGGGACTCTCCTACGAGCAGTACTTC. It is translated as CASSLKGSGLSYEQYF.

The chain recombines TRBV3-1 with TRBJ2-7; D is perhaps TRBD2 (6 bases). The CDR3 is 14 amino acids. Germline V gene lookup returns CDR1 LGHDT and CDR2 YNNKEL (reference sequence). Trimming took 4 bases from V and 3 from J, leaving 13 bases between them. The CDR3 DNA sequence: TGTGCCAGCAGCCCGGGGGAATACGGCTACGAGCAGTACTTC. Its protein is CASSPGEYGYEQYF.

As regards this clonotype: A clone one base away is much larger, so this may be a read error. The chain employs TRBV2 and TRBJ1-2; 9 nucleotides agree with TRBD1. The CDR3 sequence is 14 residues long. Germline loops: CDR1 SNHLY, CDR2 FYNNEI. The CDR3: CASSGQGGSYDYTF. The CDR3 DNA reads as TGTGCCAGCAGTGGACAGGGGGGCAGCTATGACTACACCTTC. Based on the CDR3 plus reference TRBV2 and TRBJ1-2, the full variable domain is EPEVTQTPSHQVTQMGQEVILRCVPISNHLYFYWYRQILGQKVEFLVSFYNNEISEKSEIFDDQFSVERPDGSNFTLKIRSTKLEDSAMYFCASSGQGGSYDYTFGSGTRLTVV.

In its sample, this clonotype was seen a few times. J is TRBJ2-4 and V is TRBV9, with TRBD1 identical over 7 bases. Germline values: CDR1 SGDLS, CDR2 YYNGEE. CDR3 length: 15 residues. The V and J ends lost 7 bases and 7 bases, in that order; junction bases with no gene match: 14. DNA of the CDR3: TGTGCCAGCGGACGGACAGGCCGTTTGGAGAACATTCAGTACTTC. Encoded protein: CASGRTGRLENIQYF.